This T cell receptor beta chain came from a study of shared clonotypes between healthy human individuals. Study-level background: Every donor yielded three CD4 naive, three CD4 memory, two CD8 naive and one CD8 memory plate. Points from the study as a whole: Memory subsets had estimated richness that was generally smaller than that of naive subsets.

The assay was immunoSEQ multiplex PCR, and TCRdb's table has in-frame clones only and misses some. The table has some 2,100,000 clones, roughly 91% seen once. The germline gives CDR1 SGHTA, CDR2 FQGTGA. V lost 5 bases and J lost 0; bases outside the gene matches: 4. There are 14 residues in the CDR3. Selected positively for CCR7 and CD45RO-negative, naive CD8 cells excluded terminally differentiated effector memory CD45RA+ cells. This clone appeared a single time. Its specificity is not known. The V gene is TRBV7-3, the J gene TRBJ2-7; 7 nucleotides line up with TRBD1. This TCR was recovered from a young man in good health. Some clones in this sample may be carry-over from other donors' samples. The sample comprised naive CD8+ T cells from PBMCs. The CDR3 region is CASSNRDSSYEQYF. The CDR3 DNA is TGTGCCAGCAGCAACCGGGACAGCTCCTACGAGCAGTACTTC. The full variable domain, its missing parts supplied by reference TRBV7-3 and TRBJ2-7, is GAGVSQTPSNKVTEKGKYVELRCDPISGHTALYWYRQSLGQGPEFLIYFQGTGAADDSGLPNDRFFAVRPEGSVSTLKIQRTERGDSAVYLCASSNRDSSYEQYFGPGTRLTVT.